Reported below is one TCR beta chain. The sample belongs to a study of blood T cell repertoires in COVID-19. For the study at large: There were acute and convalescent COVID-19 samples, and they came from the United States, Italy and Spain. T cells, B-cell-depleted T cells, or PBMCs supplied cDNA or gDNA.

This CDR3 contains 13 residues. Deletions cut 0 bases from V and 6 bases from J, with 7 bases between. The V gene's germline CDR1 is SGDLS and CDR2 YYNGEE. In the authors' methods: Nucleated cell number was recorded as an estimate derived from reference gene primer amplification. Some clones are missing from TCRdb's copy, which holds only in-frame ones; the method was immunoSEQ multiplex PCR. D and trimming come from the DNA, and the V and J calls and clone size come from that table. The repertoire holds under 55,000 clones, about 85% seen once, with 14% in the top ten. V is TRBV9 and J is TRBJ1-5; a weak D match, TRBD1 (5 bases). The clonotype was recovered from a human donor in a cohort sampled during active COVID-19. The specimen sequenced was peripheral blood. DNA for the CDR3: TGTGCCAGCAGCGTAGGGGGGGGTCAGCCCCAGCATTTT. As protein: CASSVGGGQPQHF.